This paragraph covers one TCR beta chain sequence. The data belong to a study of blood T cell repertoires in COVID-19. Study details: The United States, Italy and Spain provided the acute and convalescent COVID-19 samples. PBMCs, B-cell-depleted T cells, or T cells provided the cDNA or gDNA that made up the material.

As processed by the authors: By means of reference gene primer amplification, nucleated cell counts were estimated. Libraries were prepared by immunoSEQ multiplex PCR; TCRdb keeps only in-frame clonotypes and omits some of them. That table gives V, J and clone size, and the DNA gave D and trimming. The sample includes about 170,000 clones, 86% of them seen just once. Trimming shortened V by 2 bases and J by 6 bases, and 5 bases separated the two germline ends. The CDR3 loop spans 12 amino acids. From germline, CDR1 is SNHLY and CDR2 FYNNEI. Sequenced sample: peripheral blood. This TCR derives from a man between 65 and 79 years old with acute or convalescent COVID-19. This chain uses TRBV2 with TRBJ2-1; D gene uncertain. The DNA of the CDR3 is TGTGCCAGCAGTGAATTTAGCAATGAGCAGTTCTTC. Amino acid sequence: CASSEFSNEQFF.